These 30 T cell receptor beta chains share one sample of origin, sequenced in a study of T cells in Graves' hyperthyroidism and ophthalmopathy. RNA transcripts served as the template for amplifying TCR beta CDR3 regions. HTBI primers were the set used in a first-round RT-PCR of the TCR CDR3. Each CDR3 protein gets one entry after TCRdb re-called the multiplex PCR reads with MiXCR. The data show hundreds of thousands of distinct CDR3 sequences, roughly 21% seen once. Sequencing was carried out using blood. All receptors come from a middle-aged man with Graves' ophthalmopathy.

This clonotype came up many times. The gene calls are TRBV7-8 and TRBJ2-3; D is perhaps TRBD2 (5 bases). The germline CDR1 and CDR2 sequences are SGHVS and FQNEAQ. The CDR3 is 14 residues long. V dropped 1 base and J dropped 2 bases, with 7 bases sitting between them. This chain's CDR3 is CASSLGEITDTQYF. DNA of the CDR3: TGTGCCAGCAGCTTAGGGGAGATCACAGATACGCAGTATTTT.

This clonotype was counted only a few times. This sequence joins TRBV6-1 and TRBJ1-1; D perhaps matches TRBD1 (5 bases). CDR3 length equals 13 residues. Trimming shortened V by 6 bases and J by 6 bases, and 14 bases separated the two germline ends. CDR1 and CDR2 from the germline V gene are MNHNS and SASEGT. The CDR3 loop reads CASRDKGYAEAFF. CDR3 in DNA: TGTGCCAGCAGGGATAAGGGGTACGCTGAAGCTTTCTTT.

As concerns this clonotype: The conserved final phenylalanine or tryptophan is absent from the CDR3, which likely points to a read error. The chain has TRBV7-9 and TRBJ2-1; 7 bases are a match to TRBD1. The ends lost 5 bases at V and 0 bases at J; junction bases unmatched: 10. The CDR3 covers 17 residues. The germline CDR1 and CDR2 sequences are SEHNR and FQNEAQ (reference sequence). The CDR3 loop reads CASSLPPGGSSYNEQFY. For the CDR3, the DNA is TGTGCCAGCAGCCTCCCTCCAGGGGGAAGCTCCTACAATGAGCAGTTCTAC.

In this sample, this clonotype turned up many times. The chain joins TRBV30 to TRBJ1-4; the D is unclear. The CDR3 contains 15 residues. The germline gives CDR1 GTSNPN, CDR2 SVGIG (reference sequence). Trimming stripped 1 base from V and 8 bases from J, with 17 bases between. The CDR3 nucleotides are TGTGCCTGGAGTGCCCGTAAGGGAGTGGAAGAAAAACTGTTTTTT. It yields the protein CAWSARKGVEEKLFF.

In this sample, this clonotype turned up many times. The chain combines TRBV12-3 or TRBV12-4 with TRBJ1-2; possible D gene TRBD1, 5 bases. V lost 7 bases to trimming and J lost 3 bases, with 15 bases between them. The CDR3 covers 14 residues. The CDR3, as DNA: TGTGCCAGCAAACCATCTACAGGAGACTATGGCTACACCTTC. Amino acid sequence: CASKPSTGDYGYTF.

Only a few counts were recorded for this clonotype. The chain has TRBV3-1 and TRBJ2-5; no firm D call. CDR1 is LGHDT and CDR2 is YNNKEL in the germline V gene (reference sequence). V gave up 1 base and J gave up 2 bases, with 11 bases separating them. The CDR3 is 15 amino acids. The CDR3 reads CASSQAPIAQETQYF. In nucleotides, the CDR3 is TGTGCCAGCAGCCAAGCTCCCATCGCGCAAGAGACCCAGTACTTC.

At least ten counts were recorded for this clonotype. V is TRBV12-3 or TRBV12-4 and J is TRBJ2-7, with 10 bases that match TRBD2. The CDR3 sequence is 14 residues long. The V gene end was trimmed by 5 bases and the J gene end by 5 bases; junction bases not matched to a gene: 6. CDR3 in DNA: TGTGCCAGCAGTCGTAGCGGGAGGACCCACGAGCAGTACTTC. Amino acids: CASSRSGRTHEQYF.

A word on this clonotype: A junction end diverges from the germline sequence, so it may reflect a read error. The CDR3 spells CVSSRGTGANEQFF. The CDR3 region has the DNA TGTGTCAGCAGTCGGGGTACAGGAGCAAATGAGCAGTTCTTC. The chain couples TRBV2 to TRBJ2-1, with D tentatively TRBD1 or TRBD2 (5 bases each). CDR1 is SNHLY, CDR2 FYNNEI, per germline. The length of the CDR3 is 14 residues. The full variable domain, its missing parts supplied by reference TRBV2 and TRBJ2-1, is EPEVTQTPSHQVTQMGQEVILRCVPISNHLYFYWYRQILGQKVEFLVSFYNNEISEKSEIFDDQFSVERPDGSNFTLKIRSTKLEDSAMYFCVSSRGTGANEQFFGPGTRLTVL.

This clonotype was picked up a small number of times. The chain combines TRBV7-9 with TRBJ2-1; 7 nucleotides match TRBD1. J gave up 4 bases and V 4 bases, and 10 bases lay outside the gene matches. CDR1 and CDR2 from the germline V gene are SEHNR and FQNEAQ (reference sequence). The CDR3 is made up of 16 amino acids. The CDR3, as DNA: TGTGCCAGCAGCTGGCTGGGGACAGCTCCTTACAATGAGCAGTTCTTC. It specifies CASSWLGTAPYNEQFF.

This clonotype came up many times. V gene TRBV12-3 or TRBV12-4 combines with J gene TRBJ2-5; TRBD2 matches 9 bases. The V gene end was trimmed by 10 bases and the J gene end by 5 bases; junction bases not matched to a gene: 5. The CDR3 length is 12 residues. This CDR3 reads CATRAGGETQYF. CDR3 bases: TGTGCCACCCGGGCGGGGGGGGAGACCCAGTACTTC.

The DNA of the CDR3 is TGTGCCAGCAGAAAGGGGACAGAAGGGAGCGAGCAGTACTTC. Translation gives CASRKGTEGSEQYF. The chain uses TRBV6-1 and TRBJ2-7; TRBD1 aligns across 7 bases. V was pared by 6 bases and J by 6 bases, with 11 bases of the junction left unmatched. The CDR3 is 14 residues long. Per germline, CDR1 MNHNS and CDR2 SASEGT.

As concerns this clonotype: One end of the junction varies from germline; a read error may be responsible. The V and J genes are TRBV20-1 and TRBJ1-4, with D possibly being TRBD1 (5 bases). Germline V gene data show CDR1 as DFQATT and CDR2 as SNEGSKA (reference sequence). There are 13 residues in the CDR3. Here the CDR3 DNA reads TGCAGTGCTTGCCCCGGGGCTAATGAAGAACTGTTTTTT. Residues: CSACPGANEELFF.

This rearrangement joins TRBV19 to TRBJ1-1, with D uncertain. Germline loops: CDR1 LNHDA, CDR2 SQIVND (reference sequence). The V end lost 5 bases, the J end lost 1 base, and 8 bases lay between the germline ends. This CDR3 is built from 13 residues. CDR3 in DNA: TGTGCCAGTAGTGGACTGTCGAACACTGAAGCTTTCTTT. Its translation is CASSGLSNTEAFF.

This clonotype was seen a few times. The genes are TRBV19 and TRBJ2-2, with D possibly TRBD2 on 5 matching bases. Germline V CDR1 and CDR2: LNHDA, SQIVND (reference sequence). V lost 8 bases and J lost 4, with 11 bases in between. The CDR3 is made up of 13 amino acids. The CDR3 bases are TGTGCCAGTCGGGATCGAAGCACCGGGGAGCTGTTTTTT. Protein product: CASRDRSTGELFF.

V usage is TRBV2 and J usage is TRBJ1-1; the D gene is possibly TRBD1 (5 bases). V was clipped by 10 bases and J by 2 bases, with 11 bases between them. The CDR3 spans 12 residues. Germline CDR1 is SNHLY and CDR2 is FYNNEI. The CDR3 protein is CANSQGNTEAFF. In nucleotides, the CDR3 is TGTGCCAACTCGCAGGGTAACACTGAAGCTTTCTTT.

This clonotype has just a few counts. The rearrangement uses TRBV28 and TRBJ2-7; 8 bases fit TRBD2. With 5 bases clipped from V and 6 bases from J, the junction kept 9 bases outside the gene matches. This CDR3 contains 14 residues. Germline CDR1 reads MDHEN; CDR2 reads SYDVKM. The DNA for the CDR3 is TGTGCCAGCAGTCAGGACCCGGGAGGGAGCGAGCAGTACTTC. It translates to CASSQDPGGSEQYF.

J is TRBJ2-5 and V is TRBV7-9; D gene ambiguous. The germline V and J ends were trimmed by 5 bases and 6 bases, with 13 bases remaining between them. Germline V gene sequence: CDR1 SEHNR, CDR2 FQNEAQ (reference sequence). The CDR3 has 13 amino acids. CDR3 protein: CASSPTVEKTQYF. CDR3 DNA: TGTGCCAGCAGCCCCACGGTCGAAAAGACCCAGTACTTC.

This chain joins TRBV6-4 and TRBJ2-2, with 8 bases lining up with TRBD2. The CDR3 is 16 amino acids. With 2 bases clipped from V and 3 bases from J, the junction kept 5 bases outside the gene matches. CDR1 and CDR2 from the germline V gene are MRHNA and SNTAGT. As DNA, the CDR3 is TGTGCCAGCAGTGACGGGACTAGAGTGGACACCGGGGAGCTGTTTTTT. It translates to CASSDGTRVDTGELFF.

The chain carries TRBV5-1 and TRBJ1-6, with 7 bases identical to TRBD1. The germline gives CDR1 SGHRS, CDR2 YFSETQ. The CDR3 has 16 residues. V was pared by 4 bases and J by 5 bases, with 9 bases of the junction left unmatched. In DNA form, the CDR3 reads TGCGCCAGCAGCCCCTCGGCAGGGGGAAATAATTCACCCCTCCACTTT. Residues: CASSPSAGGNNSPLHF.

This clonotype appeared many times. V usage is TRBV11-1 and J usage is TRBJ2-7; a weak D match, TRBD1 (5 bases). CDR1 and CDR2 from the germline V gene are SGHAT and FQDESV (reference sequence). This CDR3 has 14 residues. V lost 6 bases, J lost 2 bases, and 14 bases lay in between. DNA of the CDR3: TGTGCCAGCAGACCTACCGACAGCACCTACGAGCAGTACTTC. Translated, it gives CASRPTDSTYEQYF.

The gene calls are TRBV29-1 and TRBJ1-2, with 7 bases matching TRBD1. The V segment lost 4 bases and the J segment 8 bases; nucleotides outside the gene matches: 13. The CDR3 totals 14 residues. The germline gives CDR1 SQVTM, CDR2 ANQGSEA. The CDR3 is CSVGSGQSTGGYTF. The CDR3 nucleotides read TGCAGCGTTGGATCGGGACAGTCCACCGGGGGCTACACCTTC.

The CDR3 loop is CASSLTGTGVETQYF. In DNA, the CDR3 is TGTGCCAGCAGTCTCACCGGGACAGGGGTAGAGACCCAGTACTTC. The chain combines TRBV6-2 or TRBV6-3 with TRBJ2-5, with 10 bases aligning to TRBD1. Germline lookup yields CDR1 MNHEY and CDR2 SVGEGT. With 5 bases clipped from V and 4 bases from J, the junction kept 7 bases outside the gene matches. The length of the CDR3 is 15 residues.

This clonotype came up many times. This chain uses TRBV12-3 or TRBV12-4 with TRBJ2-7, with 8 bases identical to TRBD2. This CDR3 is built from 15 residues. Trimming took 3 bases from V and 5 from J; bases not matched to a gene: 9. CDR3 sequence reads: CASSFSSGSLNEQYF. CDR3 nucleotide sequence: TGTGCCAGCAGTTTTAGCAGCGGGAGTCTCAACGAGCAGTACTTC.

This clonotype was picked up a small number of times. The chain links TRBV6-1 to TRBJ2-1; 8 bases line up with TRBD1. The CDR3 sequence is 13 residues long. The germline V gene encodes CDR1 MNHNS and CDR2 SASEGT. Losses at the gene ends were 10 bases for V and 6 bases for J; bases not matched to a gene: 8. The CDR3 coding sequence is TGTGCCACCGTGTCAGGGGGCATCAATGAGCAGTTCTTC. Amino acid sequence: CATVSGGINEQFF.

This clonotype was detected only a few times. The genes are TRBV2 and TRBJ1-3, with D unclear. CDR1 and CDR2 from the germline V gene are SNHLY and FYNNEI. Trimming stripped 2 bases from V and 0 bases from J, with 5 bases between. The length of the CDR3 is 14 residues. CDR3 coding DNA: TGTGCCAGCAGTGAACTCAACTCTGGAAACACCATATATTTT. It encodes CASSELNSGNTIYF.

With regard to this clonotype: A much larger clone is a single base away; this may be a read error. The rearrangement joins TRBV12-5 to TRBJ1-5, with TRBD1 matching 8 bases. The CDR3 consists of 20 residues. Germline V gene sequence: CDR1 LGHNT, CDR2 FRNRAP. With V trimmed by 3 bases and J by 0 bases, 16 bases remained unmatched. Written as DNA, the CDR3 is TGTGCTAGTGGTTTCCCGTGTACAGGGGGGAAAGTAAGTAGCAATCAGCCCCAGCATTTT. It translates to CASGFPCTGGKVSSNQPQHF.

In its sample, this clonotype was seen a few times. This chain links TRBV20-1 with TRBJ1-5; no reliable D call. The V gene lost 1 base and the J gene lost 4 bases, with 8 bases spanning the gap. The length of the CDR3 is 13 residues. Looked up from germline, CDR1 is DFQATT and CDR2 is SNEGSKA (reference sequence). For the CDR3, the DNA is TGCAGTGCTAGAGTTGACGGGAATCAGCCCCAGCATTTT. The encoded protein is CSARVDGNQPQHF.

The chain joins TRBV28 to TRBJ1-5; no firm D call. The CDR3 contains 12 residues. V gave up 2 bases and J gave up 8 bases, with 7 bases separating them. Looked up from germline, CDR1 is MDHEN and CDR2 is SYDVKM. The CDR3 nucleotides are TGTGCCAGCAGTTTAGCTAATGAGCCCCAGCATTTT. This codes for CASSLANEPQHF.

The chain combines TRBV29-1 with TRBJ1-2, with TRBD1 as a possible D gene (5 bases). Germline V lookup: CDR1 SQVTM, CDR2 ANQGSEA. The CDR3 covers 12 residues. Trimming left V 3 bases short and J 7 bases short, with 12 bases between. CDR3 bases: TGCAGCGTTGATGACTCCGGGGGTGGCTACACCTTC. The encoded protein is CSVDDSGGGYTF.

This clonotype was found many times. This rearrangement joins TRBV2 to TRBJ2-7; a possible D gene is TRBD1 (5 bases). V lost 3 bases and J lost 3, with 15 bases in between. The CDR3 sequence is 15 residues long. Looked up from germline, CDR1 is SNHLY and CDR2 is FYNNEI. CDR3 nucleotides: TGTGCCAGCAGTGACGATGGGGCCGCGTACTACGAGCAGTACTTC. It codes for CASSDDGAAYYEQYF. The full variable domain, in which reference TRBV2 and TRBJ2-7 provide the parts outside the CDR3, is EPEVTQTPSHQVTQMGQEVILRCVPISNHLYFYWYRQILGQKVEFLVSFYNNEISEKSEIFDDQFSVERPDGSNFTLKIRSTKLEDSAMYFCASSDDGAAYYEQYFGPGTRLTVT.